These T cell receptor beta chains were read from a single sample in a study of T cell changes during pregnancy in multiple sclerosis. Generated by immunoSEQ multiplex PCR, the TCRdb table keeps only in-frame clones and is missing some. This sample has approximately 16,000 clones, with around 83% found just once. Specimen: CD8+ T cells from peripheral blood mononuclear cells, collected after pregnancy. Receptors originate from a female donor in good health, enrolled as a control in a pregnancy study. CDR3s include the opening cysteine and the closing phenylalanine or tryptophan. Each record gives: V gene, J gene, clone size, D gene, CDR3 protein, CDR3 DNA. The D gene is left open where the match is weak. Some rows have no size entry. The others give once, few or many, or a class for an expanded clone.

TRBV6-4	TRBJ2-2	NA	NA	CASSEAGDHTGELFF	TGTGCCAGCAGTGAAGCAGGGGACCACACCGGGGAGCTGTTTTTT
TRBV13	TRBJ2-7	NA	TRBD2	CASSFPSGGSYEQYF	TGTGCCAGCAGCTTCCCTAGCGGGGGATCCTACGAGCAGTACTTC
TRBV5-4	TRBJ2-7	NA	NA	CASSLAERPYEQYF	TGTGCCAGCAGCTTGGCCGAGCGGCCCTACGAGCAGTACTTC
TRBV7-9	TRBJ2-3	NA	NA	CASSLAWDNTDTQYF	TGTGCCAGCAGCTTAGCGTGGGACAACACAGATACGCAGTATTTT
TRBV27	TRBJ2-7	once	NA	CASSPRGLGGNYEQYF	TGTGCCAGCAGCCCGCGAGGACTTGGCGGGAACTACGAGCAGTACTTC
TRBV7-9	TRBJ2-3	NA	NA	CASSLGGDTDTQYF	TGTGCCAGCAGCTTAGGGGGAGACACAGATACGCAGTATTTT
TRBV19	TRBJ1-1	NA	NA	CASSIIPNTEAFF	TGTGCCAGTAGTATAATCCCTAACACTGAAGCTTTCTTT
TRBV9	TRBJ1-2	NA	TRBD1	CASSVVGTEYGYTF	TGTGCCAGCAGCGTAGTAGGGACAGAGTATGGCTACACCTTC
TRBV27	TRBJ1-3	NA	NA	CASSLYARAGNTIYF	TGTGCCAGCAGTTTATATGCCAGGGCTGGAAACACCATATATTTT
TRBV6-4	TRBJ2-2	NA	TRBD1	CASSVGQEDGELFF	TGTGCCAGCAGCGTGGGACAGGAGGACGGGGAGCTGTTTTTT
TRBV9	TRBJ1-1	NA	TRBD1	CASSATAWDSGTEAFF	TGTGCCAGCAGCGCCACGGCCTGGGACAGCGGAACTGAAGCTTTCTTT
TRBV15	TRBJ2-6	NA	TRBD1	CATSGGDRGSGANVLTF	TGTGCCACCAGCGGAGGGGACAGGGGCTCTGGGGCCAACGTCCTGACTTTC
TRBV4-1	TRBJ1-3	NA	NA	CASSQDKGGGNTIYF	TGCGCCAGCAGCCAAGATAAGGGAGGGGGAAACACCATATATTTT
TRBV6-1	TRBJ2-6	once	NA	CASSEESSGANVLTF	TGTGCCAGCAGTGAAGAGAGCTCTGGGGCCAACGTCCTGACTTTC
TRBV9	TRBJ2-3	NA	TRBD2	CASSASSTSGRTDTQYF	TGTGCCAGCAGCGCATCCTCTACTAGCGGGAGGACAGATACGCAGTATTTT
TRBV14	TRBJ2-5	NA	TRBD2	CASSQGAGGLIEYF	TGTGCCAGCAGCCAAGGTGCGGGAGGCCTAATTGAGTACTTC
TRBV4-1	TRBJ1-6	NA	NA	CASSQDSGNSPLHF	TGCGCCAGCAGCCAAGATTCAGGGAATTCACCCCTCCACTTT
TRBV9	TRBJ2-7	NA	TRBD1	CASSGRTGGSYEQYF	TGTGCCAGCAGCGGTCGGACAGGGGGGTCCTACGAGCAGTACTTC
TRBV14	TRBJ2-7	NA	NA	CASSPRGQSYSYEQYF	TGTGCCAGCAGCCCGCGTGGGCAGTCTTACTCCTACGAGCAGTACTTC
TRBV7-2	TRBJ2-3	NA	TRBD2	CASRELAGAITDTQYF	TGTGCCAGCAGGGAACTAGCGGGGGCGATCACAGATACGCAGTATTTT
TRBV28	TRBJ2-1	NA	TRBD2	CASTQGTSGRGVYNEQFF	TGTGCCAGCACCCAAGGGACTAGCGGGAGAGGGGTCTACAATGAGCAGTTCTTC
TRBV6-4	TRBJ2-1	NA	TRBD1	CASSRDSYNEQFF	TGTGCCAGCAGCCGGGACAGCTACAATGAGCAGTTCTTC
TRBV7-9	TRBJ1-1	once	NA	CASLQGTNTEAFF	TGTGCCAGCCTCCAGGGCACTAACACTGAAGCTTTCTTT
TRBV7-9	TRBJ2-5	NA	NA	CASSLGEGPPGETQYF	TGTGCCAGCAGCTTAGGCGAGGGCCCACCCGGAGAGACCCAGTACTTC
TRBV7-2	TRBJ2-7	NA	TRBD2	CASSFFGTSGDYEQYF	TGTGCCAGCAGCTTCTTCGGGACTAGCGGTGACTACGAGCAGTACTTC
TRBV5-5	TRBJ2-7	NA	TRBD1	CASSFDRGDYEQYF	TGTGCCAGCAGCTTCGACAGGGGAGACTACGAGCAGTACTTC
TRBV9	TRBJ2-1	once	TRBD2	CASSVSSGTYNEQFF	TGTGCCAGCAGCGTCTCTAGCGGCACCTACAATGAGCAGTTCTTC
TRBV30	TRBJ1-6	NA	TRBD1	CAWTQGAGNSPLHF	TGTGCCTGGACCCAGGGGGCCGGTAATTCACCCCTCCACTTT
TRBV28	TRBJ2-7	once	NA	CASSLDTGPNYEQYF	TGTGCCAGCAGTTTAGACACAGGGCCAAACTACGAGCAGTACTTC
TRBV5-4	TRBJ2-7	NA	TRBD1	CASSPRQGLNEQYF	TGTGCCAGCAGCCCCAGACAGGGGTTAAACGAGCAGTACTTC
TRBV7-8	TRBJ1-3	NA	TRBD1	CASSLVTGAGSGNTIYF	TGTGCCAGCAGCTTAGTAACAGGGGCCGGATCTGGAAACACCATATATTTT
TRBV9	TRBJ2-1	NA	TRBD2	CASSLGTSGVSEEQFF	TGTGCCAGCAGCCTCGGGACTAGCGGGGTTTCAGAGGAGCAGTTCTTC
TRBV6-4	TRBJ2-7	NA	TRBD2	CASSEAGTSSYEQYF	TGTGCCAGCAGTGAAGCCGGGACTAGCTCCTACGAGCAGTACTTC
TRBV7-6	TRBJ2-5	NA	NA	CASSLGIGADETQYF	TGTGCCAGCAGCTTAGGAATAGGGGCGGACGAGACCCAGTACTTC
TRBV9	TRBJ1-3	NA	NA	CASSVYSGSPGNTIYF	TGTGCCAGCAGCGTATATTCAGGGTCCCCTGGAAACACCATATATTTT
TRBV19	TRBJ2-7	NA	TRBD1	CASSALPGGEQYF	TGTGCCAGTAGTGCACTCCCAGGGGGCGAGCAGTACTTC
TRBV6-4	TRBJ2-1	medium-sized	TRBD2	CASSVTSGGNEQFF	TGTGCCAGCAGTGTAACCAGCGGGGGGAATGAGCAGTTCTTC
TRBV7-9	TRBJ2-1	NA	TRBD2	CASSLEGLAGGHEQFF	TGTGCCAGCAGCTTGGAGGGACTAGCGGGGGGGCATGAGCAGTTCTTC
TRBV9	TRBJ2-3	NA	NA	CASSAQNSGPTDTQYF	TGTGCCAGCAGCGCACAAAATAGTGGGCCAACAGATACGCAGTATTTT
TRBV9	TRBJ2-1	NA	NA	CASSVNRDGQNEQFF	TGTGCCAGCAGCGTAAACAGGGATGGGCAGAATGAGCAGTTCTTC
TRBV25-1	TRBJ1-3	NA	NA	CASSSGGRNTIYF	TGTGCCAGCAGTAGCGGGGGTCGAAACACCATATATTTT
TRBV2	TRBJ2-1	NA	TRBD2	CASSGGLAGASGHEQFF	TGTGCCAGCAGTGGAGGACTAGCGGGAGCGTCGGGTCATGAGCAGTTCTTC
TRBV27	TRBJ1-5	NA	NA	CASSSSAGHSNQPQHF	TGTGCCAGCAGTTCATCTGCAGGGCACAGCAATCAGCCCCAGCATTTT
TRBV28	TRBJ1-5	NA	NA	CASSLVQVSNQPQHF	TGTGCCAGCAGTTTAGTACAGGTTAGCAATCAGCCCCAGCATTTT
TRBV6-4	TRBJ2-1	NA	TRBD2	CASSDTTSGGDEQFF	TGTGCCAGCAGTGATACGACTAGCGGGGGAGATGAGCAGTTCTTC
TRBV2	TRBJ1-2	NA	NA	CASRLDSQHYGYTF	TGTGCCAGCAGGCTGGACAGTCAACACTATGGCTACACCTTC
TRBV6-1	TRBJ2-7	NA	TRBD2	CASTLAGSSYEQYF	TGTGCCAGCACACTAGCGGGGAGCTCCTACGAGCAGTACTTC
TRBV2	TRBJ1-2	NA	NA	CASSESANYGYTF	TGTGCCAGCAGTGAGAGCGCTAACTATGGCTACACCTTC
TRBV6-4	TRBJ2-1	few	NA	CASSVGAHNEQFF	TGTGCCAGCAGTGTGGGGGCCCACAATGAGCAGTTCTTC
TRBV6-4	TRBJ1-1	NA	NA	CASSDSAGGATEAFF	TGTGCCAGCAGTGACTCGGCGGGGGGAGCCACTGAAGCTTTCTTT
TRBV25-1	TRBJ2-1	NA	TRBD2	CASSEFPLQRDYNEQFF	TGTGCCAGCAGTGAATTCCCGCTCCAGCGGGACTACAATGAGCAGTTCTTC
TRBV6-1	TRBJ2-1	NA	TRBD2	CASSRSSGDYNEQFF	TGTGCCAGCAGTAGATCTAGCGGGGACTACAATGAGCAGTTCTTC
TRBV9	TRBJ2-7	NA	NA	CASSVGGKTGQEEQYF	TGTGCCAGCAGCGTAGGGGGTAAAACAGGGCAGGAGGAGCAGTACTTC
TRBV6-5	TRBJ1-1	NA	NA	CASSYRGGNTEAFF	TGTGCCAGCAGTTACAGGGGGGGGAACACTGAAGCTTTCTTT
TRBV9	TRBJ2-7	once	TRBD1	CASSARTGDDEQYF	TGTGCCAGCAGCGCCCGGACAGGGGACGACGAGCAGTACTTC